This T cell receptor beta chain emerged from a study of CD4 T cell repertoires in COVID-19. This table comes from immunoSEQ multiplex PCR, and its TCRdb copy is limited to in-frame clones, with some not included. Among over 75,000 clones listed, about 83% were seen once. CDR3 length equals 14 residues. Germline assignment: CDR1 SGHRS and CDR2 YFSETQ. Trimming took off 2 bases at V and 1 base at J, with 9 bases between the two ends. The sequence was obtained from a human donor who had COVID-19. The sample was CD4+ T cells from peripheral blood, taken after recovery from COVID-19. The J gene is TRBJ1-2, the V gene TRBV5-1, with a possible D match to TRBD1 (6 bases). The CDR3 spells CASSLGTLNYGYTF. CDR3 coding DNA: TGCGCCAGCAGCTTAGGGACACTTAACTATGGCTACACCTTC.